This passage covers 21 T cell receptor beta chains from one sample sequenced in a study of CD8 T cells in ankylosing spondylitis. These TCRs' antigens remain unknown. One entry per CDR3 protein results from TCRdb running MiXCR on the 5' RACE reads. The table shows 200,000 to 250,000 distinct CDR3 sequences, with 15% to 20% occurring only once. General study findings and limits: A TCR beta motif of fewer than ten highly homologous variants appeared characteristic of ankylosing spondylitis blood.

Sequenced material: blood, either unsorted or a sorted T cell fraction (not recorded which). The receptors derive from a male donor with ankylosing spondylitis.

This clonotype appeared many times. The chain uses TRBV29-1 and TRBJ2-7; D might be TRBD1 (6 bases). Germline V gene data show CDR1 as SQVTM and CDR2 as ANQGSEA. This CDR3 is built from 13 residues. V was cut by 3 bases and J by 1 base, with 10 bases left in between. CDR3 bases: TGCAGCGTTGAGACAGGCCTATCCTACGAGCAGTACTTC. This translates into CSVETGLSYEQYF.

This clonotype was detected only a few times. Written as DNA, the CDR3 is TGTGCCAGCAGCCAACTCCGCGAATTGACAGATACGCAGTATTTT. Protein: CASSQLRELTDTQYF. This rearrangement joins TRBV7-9 to TRBJ2-3; no definite D call. CDR3 length equals 15 residues. Germline values: CDR1 SEHNR, CDR2 FQNEAQ (reference sequence). Trimming stripped 5 bases from V and 3 bases from J, with 15 bases between.

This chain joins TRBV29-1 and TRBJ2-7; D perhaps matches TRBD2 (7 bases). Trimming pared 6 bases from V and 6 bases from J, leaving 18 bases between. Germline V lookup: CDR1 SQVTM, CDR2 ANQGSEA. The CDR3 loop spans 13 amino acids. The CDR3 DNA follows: TGCAGCGTCGGCGAGGGGGGGGGTCGCGAGCAGTACTTC. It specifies CSVGEGGGREQYF.

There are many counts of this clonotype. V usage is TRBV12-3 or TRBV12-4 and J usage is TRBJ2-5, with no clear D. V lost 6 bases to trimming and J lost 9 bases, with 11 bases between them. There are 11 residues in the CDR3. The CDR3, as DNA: TGTGCCAGCAGCTGGGAAGTCGCCCAGTACTTC. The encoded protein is CASSWEVAQYF.

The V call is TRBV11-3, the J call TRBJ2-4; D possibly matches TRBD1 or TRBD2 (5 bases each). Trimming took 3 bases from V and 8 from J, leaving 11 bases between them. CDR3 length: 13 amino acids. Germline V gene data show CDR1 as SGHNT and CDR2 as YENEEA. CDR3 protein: CASSLGREHIQYF. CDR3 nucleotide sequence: TGTGCCAGCAGCTTGGGCAGGGAGCACATTCAGTACTTC.

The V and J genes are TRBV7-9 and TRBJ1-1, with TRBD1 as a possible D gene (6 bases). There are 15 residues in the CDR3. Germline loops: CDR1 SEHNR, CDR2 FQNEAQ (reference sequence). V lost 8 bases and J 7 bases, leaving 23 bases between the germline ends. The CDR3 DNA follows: TGTGCCAGCCTCCACCGGGCGGCTGAACAGGGTGAAGCTTTCTTT. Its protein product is CASLHRAAEQGEAFF.

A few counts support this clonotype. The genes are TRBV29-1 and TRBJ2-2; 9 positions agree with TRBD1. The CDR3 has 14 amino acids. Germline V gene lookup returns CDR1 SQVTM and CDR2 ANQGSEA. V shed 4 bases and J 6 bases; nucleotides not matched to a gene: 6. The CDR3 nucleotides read TGCAGCGTTGGGGGGACAGGGTACGCCGGGGAGCTGTTTTTT. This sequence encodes CSVGGTGYAGELFF.

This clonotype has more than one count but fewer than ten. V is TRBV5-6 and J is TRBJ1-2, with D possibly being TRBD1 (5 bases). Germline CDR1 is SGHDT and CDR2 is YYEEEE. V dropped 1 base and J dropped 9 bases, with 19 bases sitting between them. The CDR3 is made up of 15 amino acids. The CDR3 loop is CASSLFPGTLLSYTF. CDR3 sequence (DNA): TGTGCCAGCAGCTTGTTCCCCGGGACCCTTCTCAGCTACACCTTC.

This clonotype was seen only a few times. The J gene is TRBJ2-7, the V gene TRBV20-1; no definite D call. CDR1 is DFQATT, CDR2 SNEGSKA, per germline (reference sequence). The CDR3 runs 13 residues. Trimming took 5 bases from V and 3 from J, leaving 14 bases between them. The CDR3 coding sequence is TGCAGTGCTCGAGCCTGGACCCGCTACGAGCAGTACTTC. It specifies CSARAWTRYEQYF.

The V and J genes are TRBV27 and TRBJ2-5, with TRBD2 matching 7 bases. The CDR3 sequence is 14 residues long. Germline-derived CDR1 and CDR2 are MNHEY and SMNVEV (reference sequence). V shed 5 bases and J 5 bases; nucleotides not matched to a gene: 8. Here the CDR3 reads CASSQYGGGETQYF. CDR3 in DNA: TGTGCCAGCAGTCAGTACGGGGGAGGGGAGACCCAGTACTTC.

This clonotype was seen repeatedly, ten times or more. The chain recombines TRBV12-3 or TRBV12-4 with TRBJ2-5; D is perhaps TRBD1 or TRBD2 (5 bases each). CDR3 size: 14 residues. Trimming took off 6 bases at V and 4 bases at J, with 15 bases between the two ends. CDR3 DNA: TGTGCCAGCAGGGACGGGGATCAGGGAGAGACCCAGTACTTC. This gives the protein CASRDGDQGETQYF.

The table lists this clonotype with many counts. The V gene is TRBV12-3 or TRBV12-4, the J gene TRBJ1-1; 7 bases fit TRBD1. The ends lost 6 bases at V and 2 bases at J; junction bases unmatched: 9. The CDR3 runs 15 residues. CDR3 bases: TGTGCCAGCAGAACCCGAGACAGGGCAAACACTGAAGCTTTCTTT. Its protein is CASRTRDRANTEAFF.

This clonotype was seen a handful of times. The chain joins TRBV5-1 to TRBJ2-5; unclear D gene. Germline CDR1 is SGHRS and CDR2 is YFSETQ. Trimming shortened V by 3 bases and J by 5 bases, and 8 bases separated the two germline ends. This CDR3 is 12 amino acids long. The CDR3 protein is CASSSGYETQYF. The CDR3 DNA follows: TGCGCCAGCAGCTCAGGATACGAGACCCAGTACTTC. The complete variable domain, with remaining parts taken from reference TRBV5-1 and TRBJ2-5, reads KAGVTQTPRYLIKTRGQQVTLSCSPISGHRSVSWYQQTPGQGLQFLFEYFSETQRNKGNFPGRFSGRQFSNSRSEMNVSTLELGDSALYLCASSSGYETQYFGPGTRLLVL.

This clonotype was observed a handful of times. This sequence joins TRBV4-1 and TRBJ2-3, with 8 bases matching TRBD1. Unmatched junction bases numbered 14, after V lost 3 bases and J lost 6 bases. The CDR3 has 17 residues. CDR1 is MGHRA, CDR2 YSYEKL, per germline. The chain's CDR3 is CASSQEGWTGLRDTQYF. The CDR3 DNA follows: TGCGCCAGCAGCCAGGAGGGATGGACAGGGTTAAGGGATACGCAGTATTTT.

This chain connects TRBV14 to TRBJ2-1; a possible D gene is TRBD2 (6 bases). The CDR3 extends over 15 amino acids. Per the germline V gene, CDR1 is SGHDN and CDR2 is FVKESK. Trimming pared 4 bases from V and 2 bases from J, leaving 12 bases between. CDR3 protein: CASSPVERAYNEQFF. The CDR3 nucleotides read TGTGCCAGCAGCCCCGTCGAGCGGGCCTACAATGAGCAGTTCTTC.

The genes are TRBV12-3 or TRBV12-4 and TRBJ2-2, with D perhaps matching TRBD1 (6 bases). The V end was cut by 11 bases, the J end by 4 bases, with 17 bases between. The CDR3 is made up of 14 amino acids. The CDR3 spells CAERSGAGTGELFF. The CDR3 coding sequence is TGTGCCGAAAGATCAGGGGCTGGCACCGGGGAGCTGTTTTTT.

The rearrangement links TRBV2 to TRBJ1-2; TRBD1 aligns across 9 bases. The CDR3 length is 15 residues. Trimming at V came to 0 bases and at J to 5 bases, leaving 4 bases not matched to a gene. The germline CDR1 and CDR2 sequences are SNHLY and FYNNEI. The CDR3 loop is CASSEAGTGRYGYTF. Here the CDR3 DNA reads TGTGCCAGCAGTGAAGCCGGGACAGGGCGATATGGCTACACCTTC.

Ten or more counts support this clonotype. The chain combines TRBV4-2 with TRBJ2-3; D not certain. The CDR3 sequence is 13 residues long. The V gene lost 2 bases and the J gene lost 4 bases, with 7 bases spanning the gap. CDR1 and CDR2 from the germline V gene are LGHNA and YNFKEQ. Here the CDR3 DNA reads TGTGCCAGCAGCCAACCTCAGGCAGATACGCAGTATTTT. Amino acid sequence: CASSQPQADTQYF.

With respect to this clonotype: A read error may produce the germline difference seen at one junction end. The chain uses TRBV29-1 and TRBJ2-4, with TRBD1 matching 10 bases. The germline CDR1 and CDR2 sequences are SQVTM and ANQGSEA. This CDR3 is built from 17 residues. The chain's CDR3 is CSVSGTGANLAKSIQYF. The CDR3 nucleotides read TGCAGCGTCTCCGGGACAGGGGCGAACCTAGCCAAAAGCATTCAGTACTTC.

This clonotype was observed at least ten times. The CDR3 loop is CASSLNQETQYF. The CDR3 DNA follows: TGTGCCAGCAGTCTAAACCAAGAGACCCAGTACTTC. This chain links TRBV12-3 or TRBV12-4 with TRBJ2-5; D gene uncertain. This CDR3 is 12 amino acids long. Between the trimmed V and J ends, which lost 5 bases and 0 bases, there was a span of 4 bases.

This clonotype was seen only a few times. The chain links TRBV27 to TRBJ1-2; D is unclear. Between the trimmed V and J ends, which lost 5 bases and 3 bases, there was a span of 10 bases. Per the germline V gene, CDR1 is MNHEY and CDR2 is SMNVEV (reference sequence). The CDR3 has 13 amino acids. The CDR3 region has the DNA TGTGCCAGCAGTCCGGATGTTTACTATGGCTACACCTTC. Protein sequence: CASSPDVYYGYTF.